This T cell receptor (beta chain) was profiled in a study of OX40 agonist ivuxolimab in advanced cancers. Study-level background: Checkpoint inhibitors had been given previously to under 50% of patients.

The study's findings and limits: Average numbers of expanded clones were greater in CD8+ T cells than in CD4+.

Measured with immunoSEQ multiplex PCR; TCRdb has only the in-frame clones, and not every one. The data show 55,000 to 70,000 clones, roughly 83% seen once. Comments on this clone: The antigen remains undetermined.

Source: CD4+ or CD8+ T cells sorted from blood, taken in a trial of the OX40 agonist ivuxolimab. The receptor's source is an adult with an advanced solid tumor such as melanoma, head and neck, liver or kidney cancer.

DNA for the CDR3: TGTGCCACTGCGATGGACAGGGGGCTATGGGGCTACACCTTC. Protein product: CATAMDRGLWGYTF. The chain carries TRBV2 and TRBJ1-2; 11 nucleotides line up with TRBD1. This CDR3 has 14 residues. V lost 10 bases to trimming and J lost 8 bases; unmatched junction nucleotides: 12. The germline V gene encodes CDR1 SNHLY and CDR2 FYNNEI.